This TCR beta chain was captured in a study of blood T cells in healthy people across ages. Whole-study results and caveats: Age brought a roughly linear fall in TCR beta diversity measured per million T cells. Diversity estimated from one million T cells was considered an underestimate.

A sample-barcoded 5' primer and a J-beta primer mix were used in a second PCR of about 6 to 11 cycles. The template-switch adaptor, which had 12 random nucleotides, put a tag on each cDNA molecule. TCRdb ran MiXCR on the 5' RACE reads and lists one entry per CDR3 protein. The table lists roughly 1,500,000 distinct CDR3 sequences, about 31% of them singletons, with around 11% in the top ten. The amount of total RNA extracted per sample was at least 6 micrograms. Remarks on this clonotype: Its antigen remains unknown.

This sequence was found in a woman aged 30 to 39 in good health. Sequenced: blood.

CDR3 bases: TGTGCCAGCAGTGAAGCGAGTGGCAGGGGGCGAGAGACCCAGTACTTC. Its translation: CASSEASGRGRETQYF. The rearrangement links TRBV2 to TRBJ2-5; 8 bases are shared with TRBD1. V lost 0 bases, J lost 4 bases, and 7 bases stayed unmatched. The germline CDR1 and CDR2 sequences are SNHLY and FYNNEI. This CDR3 contains 16 residues.